This TCR beta chain appears in the sequencing data of a study of blood T cell repertoires in COVID-19. V was shortened by 4 bases and J by 5 bases, with 8 bases between the two germline ends. The CDR3 has 12 residues. In germline, CDR1 is MDHEN, CDR2 SYDVKM. Produced via immunoSEQ multiplex PCR; TCRdb's table is partial and in-frame only. In the table there are 250,000 to 400,000 clones, roughly 88% of which are singletons. The sample comprised peripheral blood. The sequence was collected from a woman aged 30 to 39 with COVID-19, enrolled during active disease. V gene TRBV28 combines with J gene TRBJ1-2; the D is unclear. The CDR3, as DNA: TGTGCCAGCAGTTCGGAGAATTATGGCTACACCTTC. This translates into CASSSENYGYTF.